These T cell receptor beta chains were read from a single sample in a study of spatial heterogeneity in lung cancer. MiXCR, run by TCRdb on the 5' RACE reads, gives a single entry per CDR3 protein. The data show about 25,000 distinct CDR3 sequences, approximately 6% seen once. Source: PBMCs, taken at follow-up. Every receptor here comes from a male donor with early-stage non-small cell lung cancer. Both conserved end residues are part of each CDR3. Fields, in order: CDR3 DNA, CDR3 protein, J gene, clone size, D gene, V gene. A D gene is named only where the DNA matches it firmly. Where a row states a size, it is once, few, many or the class of an expanded clone; other rows omit it.

cdr3_nt: TGCAGTGCTAACGGCGGGACAGGGGAAGAGACCCAGTACTTC; cdr3_aa: CSANGGTGEETQYF; j_call: TRBJ2-5; clone_size: few; d_call: TRBD1; v_call: TRBV20-1
cdr3_nt: TGTGCCAGCAGTTTCCTGACAGATACGCAGTATTTT; cdr3_aa: CASSFLTDTQYF; j_call: TRBJ2-3; clone_size: many; d_call: .; v_call: TRBV12-3/TRBV12-4
cdr3_nt: TGCAGTGCTAGGGCCGGGAGACTTGACGGGGAGCTGTTTTTT; cdr3_aa: CSARAGRLDGELFF; j_call: TRBJ2-2; clone_size: few; d_call: .; v_call: TRBV20-1
cdr3_nt: TGTGCCAGCAGTCCCATGATCGGACAGGGGGACACTGAAGCTTTCTTT; cdr3_aa: CASSPMIGQGDTEAFF; j_call: TRBJ1-1; clone_size: many; d_call: TRBD1; v_call: TRBV12-3/TRBV12-4
cdr3_nt: TGTGCCAGCAGAACGGGACCGAATACGCAGTATTTT; cdr3_aa: CASRTGPNTQYF; j_call: TRBJ2-3; clone_size: .; d_call: .; v_call: TRBV12-3/TRBV12-4
cdr3_nt: TGTGCCAGCAGCCAAGATTACGGGGTACGTAAGCAGCCCCAGCATTTT; cdr3_aa: CASSQDYGVRKQPQHF; j_call: TRBJ1-5; clone_size: many; d_call: .; v_call: TRBV3-1
cdr3_nt: TGCAGCGCACGAGGGGACAGGGGGTACGATGAGCAGTTCTTC; cdr3_aa: CSARGDRGYDEQFF; j_call: TRBJ2-1; clone_size: many; d_call: TRBD1; v_call: TRBV29-1
cdr3_nt: TGTGCCAGCAGCCGGATGCAGCGGGCCGCTGGTGAGCAGTTCTTC; cdr3_aa: CASSRMQRAAGEQFF; j_call: TRBJ2-1; clone_size: .; d_call: .; v_call: TRBV7-9
cdr3_nt: TGTGCCAGCAGCCCTGGACGGCAGGTGGAAGATACGCAGTATTTT; cdr3_aa: CASSPGRQVEDTQYF; j_call: TRBJ2-3; clone_size: many; d_call: .; v_call: TRBV3-1
cdr3_nt: TGCAGTGCTAGTAGGTCAAACAGGGCCAATCAGCCCCAGCATTTT; cdr3_aa: CSASRSNRANQPQHF; j_call: TRBJ1-5; clone_size: many; d_call: .; v_call: TRBV20-1
cdr3_nt: TGCAGTGCCCAACCGGGACTAGCCATCGACAATGAGCAGTTCTTC; cdr3_aa: CSAQPGLAIDNEQFF; j_call: TRBJ2-1; clone_size: .; d_call: TRBD2; v_call: TRBV20-1
cdr3_nt: TGTGCCAGCAGTTCTACGGGGAGGGAGCAGTACTTC; cdr3_aa: CASSSTGREQYF; j_call: TRBJ2-7; clone_size: .; d_call: .; v_call: TRBV27
cdr3_nt: TGTGCCACATTAGCGGGAGATACAGATACGCAGTATTTT; cdr3_aa: CATLAGDTDTQYF; j_call: TRBJ2-3; clone_size: many; d_call: TRBD2; v_call: TRBV19
cdr3_nt: TGTGCCAGCAGTTACGACATCCTGAGTACAGATACGCAGTATTTT; cdr3_aa: CASSYDILSTDTQYF; j_call: TRBJ2-3; clone_size: few; d_call: .; v_call: TRBV6-2/TRBV6-3
cdr3_nt: TGTGCCAGCACCTTACTAGCCGGGACAGCCTCGGAGAGCACAGATACGCAGTATTTT; cdr3_aa: CASTLLAGTASESTDTQYF; j_call: TRBJ2-3; clone_size: .; d_call: .; v_call: TRBV11-2
cdr3_nt: TGTGCCAGCAGCTTGTTGTCTCTAGCGGGAACCACAGATACGCAGTATTTT; cdr3_aa: CASSLLSLAGTTDTQYF; j_call: TRBJ2-3; clone_size: many; d_call: TRBD2; v_call: TRBV5-4
cdr3_nt: TGTGCCAGCAGGGACAGGGGAGACACTGAAGCTTTCTTT; cdr3_aa: CASRDRGDTEAFF; j_call: TRBJ1-1; clone_size: few; d_call: TRBD1; v_call: TRBV6-5
cdr3_nt: TGTGCCAGCACATGGACAGAAAGCACAGATACGCAGTATTTT; cdr3_aa: CASTWTESTDTQYF; j_call: TRBJ2-3; clone_size: many; d_call: .; v_call: TRBV6-2/TRBV6-3
cdr3_nt: TGTGCCAGCAGCACTAACTATGGCTACACCTTC; cdr3_aa: CASSTNYGYTF; j_call: TRBJ1-2; clone_size: few; d_call: .; v_call: TRBV6-6
cdr3_nt: TGTGCCAGCAGTTTTGGGACTAGCGGGGAGACCCAGTACTTC; cdr3_aa: CASSFGTSGETQYF; j_call: TRBJ2-5; clone_size: .; d_call: TRBD2; v_call: TRBV6-2/TRBV6-3
cdr3_nt: TGCAGTGCTAGAGTGACTAGCGGGGGGCCAAGAGATACGCAGTATTTT; cdr3_aa: CSARVTSGGPRDTQYF; j_call: TRBJ2-3; clone_size: many; d_call: TRBD2; v_call: TRBV20-1
cdr3_nt: TGCAGCGTTTCGGGGCGTTTCAATGAGCAGTTCTTC; cdr3_aa: CSVSGRFNEQFF; j_call: TRBJ2-1; clone_size: .; d_call: .; v_call: TRBV29-1
cdr3_nt: TGTGCCAGCAGCGCACAGGGGGCTGGTGGCTACACCTTC; cdr3_aa: CASSAQGAGGYTF; j_call: TRBJ1-2; clone_size: many; d_call: TRBD1; v_call: TRBV9
cdr3_nt: TGTGCCAGCAGCTTGGATGGGCGCGGCTACACCTTC; cdr3_aa: CASSLDGRGYTF; j_call: TRBJ1-2; clone_size: few; d_call: .; v_call: TRBV5-5
cdr3_nt: TGTGCCAGCAGCCCCCGGGACAGGGGCTATGGCTACACCTTC; cdr3_aa: CASSPRDRGYGYTF; j_call: TRBJ1-2; clone_size: many; d_call: TRBD1; v_call: TRBV5-4
cdr3_nt: TGTGCCAGCAGCTTAAGGGTGTATGAGCCCCAGCATTTT; cdr3_aa: CASSLRVYEPQHF; j_call: TRBJ1-5; clone_size: many; d_call: .; v_call: TRBV7-9
cdr3_nt: TGTGCCAGCAGCGTAGTTTCGGGCACTGAAGCTTTCTTT; cdr3_aa: CASSVVSGTEAFF; j_call: TRBJ1-1; clone_size: many; d_call: .; v_call: TRBV9
cdr3_nt: TGTGCCAGCAGCGCGGGAGGGCGGGTTTCGAACAATGAGCAGTTCTTC; cdr3_aa: CASSAGGRVSNNEQFF; j_call: TRBJ2-1; clone_size: many; d_call: TRBD2; v_call: TRBV28
cdr3_nt: TGCAGCGTTCGCGGGCACACTGAAGCTTTCTTT; cdr3_aa: CSVRGHTEAFF; j_call: TRBJ1-1; clone_size: many; d_call: .; v_call: TRBV29-1
cdr3_nt: TGTGCCAGCAGTCTGGGACTCTCTGGAAACACCATATATTTT; cdr3_aa: CASSLGLSGNTIYF; j_call: TRBJ1-3; clone_size: .; d_call: .; v_call: TRBV12-3/TRBV12-4
cdr3_nt: TGTGCCAGCTCATCCTGGGACAGTAACACTGAAGCTTTCTTT; cdr3_aa: CASSSWDSNTEAFF; j_call: TRBJ1-1; clone_size: few; d_call: TRBD1; v_call: TRBV18
cdr3_nt: TGTGCCAGCAGCTCACCCCAGCAGGCTGTAGGGGGGGGCATTCAGTACTTC; cdr3_aa: CASSSPQQAVGGGIQYF; j_call: TRBJ2-4; clone_size: medium-sized; d_call: .; v_call: TRBV7-8
cdr3_nt: TGTGCCAGCAGCTTAGCGGCCGGCAATCAGCCCCAGCATTTT; cdr3_aa: CASSLAAGNQPQHF; j_call: TRBJ1-5; clone_size: many; d_call: .; v_call: TRBV11-2
cdr3_nt: TGCGCCAGCAGGCGGGACGTCGCAGATACGCAGTATTTT; cdr3_aa: CASRRDVADTQYF; j_call: TRBJ2-3; clone_size: many; d_call: .; v_call: TRBV5-1
cdr3_nt: TGTGTCTGGAGTGCGGACCAAGAGACCCAGTACTTC; cdr3_aa: CVWSADQETQYF; j_call: TRBJ2-5; clone_size: few; d_call: .; v_call: TRBV30
cdr3_nt: TGTGCCTGGATGACTAGCGGGGTGTACCAAGAGACCCAGTACTTC; cdr3_aa: CAWMTSGVYQETQYF; j_call: TRBJ2-5; clone_size: many; d_call: TRBD2; v_call: TRBV30
cdr3_nt: TGTGCTAGTGGTAAAGGGACAGCGAACACCGGGGAGCTGTTTTTT; cdr3_aa: CASGKGTANTGELFF; j_call: TRBJ2-2; clone_size: many; d_call: TRBD1; v_call: TRBV12-5
cdr3_nt: TGTGCCAGCAGCTTCGGAGCGGCGATAAACACTGAAGCTTTCTTT; cdr3_aa: CASSFGAAINTEAFF; j_call: TRBJ1-1; clone_size: few; d_call: .; v_call: TRBV5-5
cdr3_nt: TGTGCCAGCAGTCTCAGCGGGAGCTACAATGAGCAGTTCTTC; cdr3_aa: CASSLSGSYNEQFF; j_call: TRBJ2-1; clone_size: many; d_call: TRBD2; v_call: TRBV28
cdr3_nt: TGTGCCAGCAGCTTGACAGTAGATGCGGACATTCAGTACTTC; cdr3_aa: CASSLTVDADIQYF; j_call: TRBJ2-4; clone_size: many; d_call: .; v_call: TRBV7-9
cdr3_nt: TGTGCCAGCACCATGGCAGGGGTGCCTGAAGCTTTCTTT; cdr3_aa: CASTMAGVPEAFF; j_call: TRBJ1-1; clone_size: many; d_call: .; v_call: TRBV6-2/TRBV6-3
cdr3_nt: TGCGCCAGCAGCTTGGAATCGAATATGAACACTGAAGCTTTCTTT; cdr3_aa: CASSLESNMNTEAFF; j_call: TRBJ1-1; clone_size: many; d_call: .; v_call: TRBV5-1
cdr3_nt: TGTGCCAGCAGCCCCAGAATGAACACTGAAGCTTTCTTT; cdr3_aa: CASSPRMNTEAFF; j_call: TRBJ1-1; clone_size: many; d_call: .; v_call: TRBV11-1
cdr3_nt: TGCGCCAGCAGAATCACGACGAACACCGGGGAGCTGTTTTTT; cdr3_aa: CASRITTNTGELFF; j_call: TRBJ2-2; clone_size: .; d_call: .; v_call: TRBV5-1
cdr3_nt: TGTGCCACCAGTGATTGGTTGGCGGCGCTTGAGGAAGGGGAGCAGTTCTTC; cdr3_aa: CATSDWLAALEEGEQFF; j_call: TRBJ2-1; clone_size: .; d_call: .; v_call: TRBV24-1
cdr3_nt: TGCAGCGCCGGGACAGGATTTAATGAAAAACTGTTTTTT; cdr3_aa: CSAGTGFNEKLFF; j_call: TRBJ1-4; clone_size: many; d_call: TRBD1; v_call: TRBV29-1
cdr3_nt: TGTGCCGGCACCGACCCCCGCATGAACACTGAAGCTTTCTTT; cdr3_aa: CAGTDPRMNTEAFF; j_call: TRBJ1-1; clone_size: few; d_call: .; v_call: TRBV19
cdr3_nt: TGTGCCAGCAGTTACCAGATGCGGGATCCCACCTACAATGAGCAGTTCTTC; cdr3_aa: CASSYQMRDPTYNEQFF; j_call: TRBJ2-1; clone_size: many; d_call: .; v_call: TRBV6-2/TRBV6-3
cdr3_nt: TGTGCCAGCAGCCGGACTCAGAACACTGAAGCTTTCTTT; cdr3_aa: CASSRTQNTEAFF; j_call: TRBJ1-1; clone_size: many; d_call: .; v_call: TRBV6-2/TRBV6-3
cdr3_nt: TGTGCCAGCAGTGACTCGGGCACCGGGGAGCTGTTTTTT; cdr3_aa: CASSDSGTGELFF; j_call: TRBJ2-2; clone_size: many; d_call: .; v_call: TRBV6-4
cdr3_nt: TGTGCCAGCCAGGGTTTAGGCAATCAGCCCCAGCATTTT; cdr3_aa: CASQGLGNQPQHF; j_call: TRBJ1-5; clone_size: .; d_call: .; v_call: TRBV3-1
cdr3_nt: TGTGCCAGCAGCGGCGGCCCGGGGACTGAAGCTTTCTTT; cdr3_aa: CASSGGPGTEAFF; j_call: TRBJ1-1; clone_size: many; d_call: .; v_call: TRBV5-4
cdr3_nt: TGTGCCAGCAGCTTACCCTACCGTAATTACAGGCGCTGGGAGACCCAGTACTTC; cdr3_aa: CASSLPYRNYRRWETQYF; j_call: TRBJ2-5; clone_size: .; d_call: .; v_call: TRBV7-2
cdr3_nt: TGTGCCAGCAGCCTCACCAGACAGGGGGCTAACTACTATGGCTACACCTTC; cdr3_aa: CASSLTRQGANYYGYTF; j_call: TRBJ1-2; clone_size: many; d_call: TRBD1; v_call: TRBV7-2
cdr3_nt: TGTGCCAGCAGCTTAGCGCGGGGGGACAATGGCTACACCTTC; cdr3_aa: CASSLARGDNGYTF; j_call: TRBJ1-2; clone_size: many; d_call: .; v_call: TRBV7-9
cdr3_nt: TGCAGTGCCAGCGGGGGAGGACAGGGATATCTAGCACTGCAGTTCTTC; cdr3_aa: CSASGGGQGYLALQFF; j_call: TRBJ2-1; clone_size: .; d_call: .; v_call: TRBV20-1
cdr3_nt: TGTGCCAGCAGCCCGACGAGGGACAGGGGGCGATCAGAGCAGTACTTC; cdr3_aa: CASSPTRDRGRSEQYF; j_call: TRBJ2-7; clone_size: .; d_call: TRBD1; v_call: TRBV3-1
cdr3_nt: TGTGCCAGCAGCGATCCCACAGATACGCAGTATTTT; cdr3_aa: CASSDPTDTQYF; j_call: TRBJ2-3; clone_size: .; d_call: .; v_call: TRBV9
cdr3_nt: TGTGCCAGCAGCCAGCCGGGACAGTTTTACAATGAGCAGTTCTTC; cdr3_aa: CASSQPGQFYNEQFF; j_call: TRBJ2-1; clone_size: many; d_call: TRBD1; v_call: TRBV3-1
cdr3_nt: TGTGCCAGCAGTTTATCCAGGGGACAGGGAGGAGGCGAGCAGTACTTC; cdr3_aa: CASSLSRGQGGGEQYF; j_call: TRBJ2-7; clone_size: many; d_call: TRBD1; v_call: TRBV27